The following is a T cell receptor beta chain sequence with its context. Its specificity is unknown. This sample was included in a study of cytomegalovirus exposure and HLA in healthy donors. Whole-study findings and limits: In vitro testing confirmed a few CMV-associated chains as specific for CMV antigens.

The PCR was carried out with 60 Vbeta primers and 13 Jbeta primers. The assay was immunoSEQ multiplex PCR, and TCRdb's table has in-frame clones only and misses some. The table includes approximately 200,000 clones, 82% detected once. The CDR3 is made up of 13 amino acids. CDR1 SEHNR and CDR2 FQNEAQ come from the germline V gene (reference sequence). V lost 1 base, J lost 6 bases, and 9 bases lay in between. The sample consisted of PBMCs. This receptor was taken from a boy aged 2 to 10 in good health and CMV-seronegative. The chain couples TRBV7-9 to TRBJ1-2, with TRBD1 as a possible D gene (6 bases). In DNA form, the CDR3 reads TGTGCCAGCAGCTTAGGGGGGCACGATGGCTACACCTTC. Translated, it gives CASSLGGHDGYTF.